This T cell receptor (beta chain) was captured in a study of CD8 T cells in ankylosing spondylitis. Study observations and caveats: A CD8+ phenotype characterized the disease-linked clones, which were relatively rare in peripheral blood. There was a TCR beta motif, made of several highly homologous variants, that appeared characteristic of ankylosing spondylitis blood. Researchers reportedly found disease-linked clones significantly enriched in matched ankylosing spondylitis synovial fluid. Prior literature has documented some motif variants in synovial fluid and blood from reactive arthritis.

The CDR3 loop spans 13 amino acids. Per germline, CDR1 MNHEY and CDR2 SVGEGT. V was clipped by 2 bases and J by 13 bases, with 12 bases between them. Points on this clonotype: Its specificity is unknown.

TCRdb re-analysed the 5' RACE reads in MiXCR, keeping a single row per CDR3 protein. The sample includes fewer than 550,000 distinct CDR3 sequences, approximately 5.3% seen only once; the top ten take roughly 3.5%. The chain uses TRBV6-2 or TRBV6-3 and TRBJ1-6; the D gene is possibly TRBD1 (5 bases). The source is a male donor with ankylosing spondylitis. Input material: blood, either unsorted or a sorted T cell fraction (not recorded which). In DNA form, the CDR3 reads TGTGCCAGCAGTTACCCCAGGGAGGTTCCCCTCCACTTT. It encodes CASSYPREVPLHF.